Below are 10 T cell receptor beta chains sequenced from a single sample in a study of CD8 T cells in ankylosing spondylitis. Study conclusions and caveats: A TCR beta motif of several highly homologous variants seemed to mark ankylosing spondylitis blood.

From the 5' RACE reads, TCRdb called clonotypes with MiXCR, one entry per CDR3 protein. The top ten clones hold 0.85% to 1% of a sample with around 450,000 distinct CDR3 sequences, roughly 26% of them seen once. No antigen is known for these receptors. Sequenced material: blood, either unsorted or a sorted T cell fraction (not recorded which). The receptor source for this set is a male donor with ankylosing spondylitis.

DNA for the CDR3: TGTGCCAGCAGCTTATTGGTACCACACCAAGAGACCCAGTACTTC. Translation gives CASSLLVPHQETQYF. J is TRBJ2-5 and V is TRBV5-4; D unclear. Germline V lookup: CDR1 SGHNT, CDR2 YYREEE (reference sequence). CDR3 length equals 15 residues. The V gene lost 2 bases and the J gene lost 0 bases, with 11 bases spanning the gap.

V gene TRBV11-2 combines with J gene TRBJ2-1, with D unresolved. Germline V gene data show CDR1 as SGHAT and CDR2 as FQNNGV. Trimming took off 1 base at V and 2 bases at J, with 9 bases between the two ends. The CDR3 sequence is 15 residues long. The CDR3 spells CASSLVTFPYNEQFF. CDR3 nucleotide sequence: TGTGCCAGCAGCTTAGTCACTTTTCCCTACAATGAGCAGTTCTTC.

V usage is TRBV7-2 and J usage is TRBJ2-3; 7 nucleotides match TRBD2. The CDR3 runs 13 residues. The V gene end was trimmed by 2 bases and the J gene end by 6 bases; junction bases not matched to a gene: 2. Looked up from germline, CDR1 is SGHTA and CDR2 is FQGNSA. CDR3: CASSLSGIDTQYF. DNA for the CDR3: TGTGCCAGCAGCTTAAGCGGGATCGATACGCAGTATTTT.

The chain links TRBV20-1 to TRBJ2-2; D gene uncertain. The germline V gene has CDR1 DFQATT and CDR2 SNEGSKA (reference sequence). The CDR3 covers 14 residues. For the CDR3, the DNA is TGCAGGGAAAAGACAAGTACGAACACCGGGGAGCTGTTTTTT. Translated, it gives CREKTSTNTGELFF.

This clonotype was counted only a few times. The genes are TRBV28 and TRBJ2-6; possibly TRBD1 for D (5 bases). The germline V gene has CDR1 MDHEN and CDR2 SYDVKM. V was shortened by 7 bases and J by 4 bases, with 8 bases between the two germline ends. The CDR3 covers 13 residues. The CDR3, as DNA: TGTGCCAGCATTCGGACAGGGGCCAACGTCCTGACTTTC. Residues: CASIRTGANVLTF.

The chain combines TRBV20-1 with TRBJ2-2, with 7 bases lining up with TRBD2. Germline V gives CDR1 DFQATT, CDR2 SNEGSKA (reference sequence). The CDR3 sequence is 15 residues long. Trimming took 4 bases from V and 3 from J; bases not matched to a gene: 8. The CDR3 protein is CSATGRAGDTGELFF. In nucleotides, the CDR3 is TGCAGTGCTACTGGGAGGGCCGGGGACACCGGGGAGCTGTTTTTT.

V gene TRBV9 combines with J gene TRBJ1-5; D gene unclear. The germline CDR1 and CDR2 sequences are SGDLS and YYNGEE. The ends were cut back, 4 bases at V and 2 bases at J, with 10 bases in the middle. The CDR3 spans 14 residues. This CDR3 reads CASSTGLGNQPQHF. The CDR3 DNA follows: TGTGCCAGCAGCACCGGTTTGGGCAATCAGCCCCAGCATTTT.

This chain uses TRBV12-3 or TRBV12-4 with TRBJ1-3; 10 bases are a match to TRBD1. The length of the CDR3 is 15 residues. V shed 6 bases and J 3 bases; nucleotides not matched to a gene: 5. CDR3 sequence reads: CASSPTGGRGNTIYF. The CDR3 DNA follows: TGTGCCAGCAGCCCGACAGGGGGCCGTGGAAACACCATATATTTT.

The chain links TRBV5-1 to TRBJ1-6; 7 positions agree with TRBD1. This CDR3 has 15 residues. Germline CDR1 and CDR2: SGHRS and YFSETQ. V lost 2 bases, J lost 8 bases, and 7 bases stayed unmatched. This CDR3 is CASSFQTGRDSPLHF. CDR3 nucleotide sequence: TGCGCCAGCAGCTTCCAGACAGGGAGGGATTCACCCCTCCACTTT.

This clonotype was detected many times. The chain joins TRBV20-1 to TRBJ2-5; the match to TRBD2 covers 11 bases. The CDR3 totals 15 residues. Germline values: CDR1 DFQATT, CDR2 SNEGSKA (reference sequence). V shed 3 bases and J 4 bases; nucleotides not matched to a gene: 7. In nucleotides, the CDR3 is TGCAGTGCTAGTGATTCCGGGACTAGCGGAGAGACCCAGTACTTC. Amino acid sequence: CSASDSGTSGETQYF.